The 20 T cell receptor beta chains listed next were all sequenced from one sample in a study of early T cells in non-severe SARS-CoV-2 infection (dated by TCRdb to about 2021). The library was produced with 5' RACE. Sequencer: NextSeq 500. TCRdb reprocessing: public reads trimmed at Q25 with fastp, clones called with MiXCR, in-frame beta chains kept. Every distinct CDR3 protein forms one entry, paired with its most common genes and DNA. In this sample the table shows tens of thousands of distinct CDR3 sequences, around 13% of which occur a single time. Together, the top ten hold 7.5% to 9% of the sample. Sample: whole blood. The receptors were sampled from an adult who was a healthcare worker with PCR-confirmed SARS-CoV-2 infection or an uninfected control (not recorded which).

The CDR3 sequence: CASSPTGDSGRDEQFF. CDR3 nucleotides: TGTGCCAGCAGCCCAACGGGGGATAGCGGGAGGGATGAGCAGTTCTTC. The chain recombines TRBV7-3 with TRBJ2-1; 11 nucleotides align to TRBD2. Germline V gene lookup returns CDR1 SGHTA and CDR2 FQGTGA. The CDR3 contains 16 residues. V trimming: 5 bases; J trimming: 8 bases; junction bases outside the gene matches: 11.

This clonotype was seen a handful of times. The gene calls are TRBV28 and TRBJ2-3, with 9 bases aligning to TRBD2. The V gene's germline CDR1 is MDHEN and CDR2 SYDVKM. CDR3 size: 16 residues. J lost 2 bases, V lost 4 bases, and 7 bases had no gene match. The CDR3 nucleotides read TGTGCCAGCAGTTCCACGACTAGCGGATTCACAGATACGCAGTATTTT. The encoded protein is CASSSTTSGFTDTQYF. Combining the CDR3 with reference TRBV28 and TRBJ2-3 gives the whole variable domain DVKVTQSSRYLVKRTGEKVFLECVQDMDHENMFWYRQDPGLGLRLIYFSYDVKMKEKGDIPEGYSVSREKKERFSLILESASTNQTSMYLCASSSTTSGFTDTQYFGPGTRLTVL.

Written as DNA, the CDR3 is TGCGCCAGCCTGGGCGCGAATTCACCCCTCCACTTT. Protein product: CASLGANSPLHF. The chain recombines TRBV10-2 with TRBJ1-6; D remains ambiguous. V was trimmed by 8 bases and J by 7 bases, leaving 9 bases between them. The CDR3 has 12 amino acids. Germline assignment: CDR1 WSHSY and CDR2 SAAADI.

The V call is TRBV7-9, the J call TRBJ2-7; 7 bases are a match to TRBD2. After removal of 3 bases from V and 0 bases from J, the junction contained 5 bases not matched to a gene. The CDR3 has 15 residues. From germline, CDR1 is SEHNR and CDR2 FQNEAQ (reference sequence). The CDR3 region has the DNA TGTGCCAGCAGCTTTGGCGGGAGTAACTCCTACGAGCAGTACTTC. Translation gives CASSFGGSNSYEQYF.

CDR3 DNA: TGTGCCAGCAGCTTAACGAAGGGGAATGGTGGGGCCAACGTCCTGACTTTC. This translates into CASSLTKGNGGANVLTF. The rearrangement joins TRBV7-3 to TRBJ2-6; a weak D match, TRBD1 (5 bases). The ends were cut back, 0 bases at V and 3 bases at J, with 12 bases in the middle. The CDR3 is 17 amino acids. Germline values: CDR1 SGHTA, CDR2 FQGTGA.

This clonotype was detected a few times. The chain couples TRBV2 to TRBJ1-2; D is unclear. V was shortened by 5 bases and J by 4 bases, with 5 bases between the two germline ends. Germline lookup yields CDR1 SNHLY and CDR2 FYNNEI. This CDR3 contains 11 residues. CDR3 sequence (DNA): TGTGCCAGCAGTCCCCTCTATGGCTACACCTTC. As protein: CASSPLYGYTF.

This clonotype was seen more than once but under ten times. The chain carries TRBV7-9 and TRBJ1-1, with D perhaps matching TRBD1 (6 bases). The CDR3 runs to 16 residues. The V and J ends lost 5 bases and 1 base respectively, with 17 bases between them. Germline CDR1 and CDR2: SEHNR and FQNEAQ (reference sequence). This CDR3 is CASSLINRARNTEAFF. The CDR3 DNA follows: TGTGCCAGCAGCCTTATAAACAGGGCACGGAACACTGAAGCTTTCTTT.

This clonotype was recorded many times. The chain uses TRBV7-2 and TRBJ2-1, with a possible D match to TRBD2 (5 bases). The V gene lost 7 bases and the J gene lost 5 bases, with 15 bases spanning the gap. This CDR3 comprises 14 residues. Germline CDR1 and CDR2: SGHTA and FQGNSA. The DNA of the CDR3 is TGTGCCAGCACGGGGTGGACTTATAACAATGAGCAGTTCTTC. It specifies CASTGWTYNNEQFF. Complete variable domain (other parts from reference TRBV7-2 and TRBJ2-1): GAGVSQSPSNKVTEKGKDVELRCDPISGHTALYWYRQSLGQGLEFLIYFQGNSAPDKSGLPSDRFSAERTGGSVSTLTIQRTQQEDSAVYLCASTGWTYNNEQFFGPGTRLTVL.

This clonotype was seen repeatedly, ten times or more. This chain uses TRBV28 with TRBJ1-5; TRBD1 aligns across 7 bases. J gave up 4 bases and V 2 bases, and 8 bases lay outside the gene matches. Germline values: CDR1 MDHEN, CDR2 SYDVKM. The CDR3 spans 16 residues. DNA of the CDR3: TGTGCCAGCAGTTTAAGCGGGGACAGAACTAATCAGCCCCAGCATTTT. This translates into CASSLSGDRTNQPQHF.

This chain links TRBV6-5 with TRBJ1-6; tentatively, D is TRBD1 (6 bases). The CDR3 loop spans 17 amino acids. The V gene's germline CDR1 is MNHEY and CDR2 SVGAGI. The V end lost 2 bases, the J end lost 0 bases, and 11 bases lay between the germline ends. This CDR3 reads CASSYGDRSSYNSPLHF. The CDR3 nucleotides are TGTGCCAGCAGTTACGGTGACAGGAGCTCCTATAATTCACCCCTCCACTTT.

By share, this clonotype counts as medium-sized. This sequence joins TRBV18 and TRBJ2-7; D perhaps matches TRBD1 (5 bases). Looked up from germline, CDR1 is KGHSH and CDR2 is LQKENI. The ends were cut back, 3 bases at V and 7 bases at J, with 31 bases in the middle. This CDR3 spans 19 amino acids. In DNA form, the CDR3 reads TGTGCCAGCTCACCGAGAAGGCCCCAAGGGGCACCCACCCCGGGTGAGCAGTACTTC. Translated, it gives CASSPRRPQGAPTPGEQYF.

The sample holds a few counts of this clonotype. This rearrangement joins TRBV29-1 to TRBJ2-2; no definite D call. CDR1 is SQVTM, CDR2 ANQGSEA, per germline. The CDR3 is 11 amino acids. V was shortened by 8 bases and J by 6 bases, with 10 bases between the two germline ends. The CDR3, as DNA: TGCAGCAGTGGAGACCCCGGGGAGCTGTTTTTT. It yields the protein CSSGDPGELFF.

The rearrangement joins TRBV12-3 or TRBV12-4 to TRBJ1-1; no reliable D call. V was shortened by 1 base and J by 1 base, with 10 bases between the two germline ends. CDR3 size: 15 residues. CDR3: CASSLDVPGNTEAFF. The CDR3 DNA sequence: TGTGCCAGCAGTTTAGACGTACCGGGGAACACTGAAGCTTTCTTT.

The chain has TRBV11-1 and TRBJ2-1, with a weak D call TRBD2 (6 bases). CDR3 length equals 15 residues. V was cut by 1 base and J by 5 bases, with 12 bases left in between. Germline V gene data show CDR1 as SGHAT and CDR2 as FQDESV (reference sequence). The CDR3 sequence: CASSLVHTGDNEQFF. In nucleotides, the CDR3 is TGTGCCAGCAGCTTAGTTCATACGGGGGACAATGAGCAGTTCTTC.

The CDR3 sequence is CSAIWTETQYF. CDR3 DNA: TGCAGCGCTATATGGACGGAGACCCAGTACTTC. The chain combines TRBV29-1 with TRBJ2-5; D unclear. Trimming stripped 7 bases from V and 5 bases from J, with 11 bases between. The CDR3 consists of 11 residues. Per germline, CDR1 SQVTM and CDR2 ANQGSEA.

In this sample, this clonotype turned up a few times. This chain joins TRBV20-1 and TRBJ1-5; perhaps TRBD1 as D (6 bases). There are 14 residues in the CDR3. Germline CDR1 reads DFQATT; CDR2 reads SNEGSKA (reference sequence). The V and J ends lost 0 bases and 7 bases respectively, with 13 bases between them. The CDR3 DNA is TGCAGTGCTAGAGAACAGGGAGGAAGACAGCCCCAGCATTTT. Residues: CSAREQGGRQPQHF.

The CDR3 loop is CASSLIQAGYTF. The CDR3, as DNA: TGTGCCAGCAGTCTCATCCAGGCTGGCTACACCTTC. J is TRBJ1-2 and V is TRBV12-3 or TRBV12-4; D gene uncertain. The CDR3 is 12 amino acids. V was trimmed by 5 bases and J by 7 bases, leaving 11 bases between them.

V is TRBV4-1 and J is TRBJ2-7, with 7 bases that match TRBD1. J gave up 2 bases and V 1 base, and 8 bases lay outside the gene matches. From germline, CDR1 is MGHRA and CDR2 YSYEKL. The CDR3 is 16 amino acids. The CDR3 sequence: CASSQATGSLTYEQYF. Here the CDR3 DNA reads TGCGCCAGCAGCCAAGCGACAGGGTCCCTAACCTACGAGCAGTACTTC.

This clonotype was seen at least ten times. The chain carries TRBV29-1 and TRBJ1-5; D uncertain. The CDR3 runs 12 residues. The V and J ends lost 4 bases and 1 base respectively, with 5 bases between them. Germline V gene data show CDR1 as SQVTM and CDR2 as ANQGSEA. The DNA for the CDR3 is TGCAGCGTTGGGGGAAGCAATCAGCCCCAGCATTTT. This gives the protein CSVGGSNQPQHF.

This clonotype turned up a few times. V gene TRBV3-1 combines with J gene TRBJ2-7, with a tentative D call TRBD1 (6 bases). Trimming shortened V by 1 base and J by 3 bases, and 10 bases separated the two germline ends. Looked up from germline, CDR1 is LGHDT and CDR2 is YNNKEL (reference sequence). This CDR3 comprises 14 residues. Written as DNA, the CDR3 is TGTGCCAGCAGCCAAGGGCAGGGGAGCTACGAGCAGTACTTC. It encodes CASSQGQGSYEQYF.